The T cell receptor beta chain under discussion was sequenced for a study of blood T cell repertoires in COVID-19. Study-wide context: Donors in the United States, Italy and Spain gave samples during acute or convalescent COVID-19. Sources were T cells, B-cell-depleted T cells, or PBMCs; the material itself was cDNA or gDNA.

Assay: immunoSEQ multiplex PCR; the TCRdb copy retains only in-frame clones and omits some. The data contain fewer than 200,000 clones, around 87% of them singletons. The sequencing input was peripheral blood. The sequence derives from a man in his forties with active or convalescent COVID-19.

The CDR3 DNA is TGTGCCACCAGCAGAGAGGGCGGGGGGTCAGATACGCAGTATTTT. Amino acids: CATSREGGGSDTQYF. V is TRBV15 and J is TRBJ2-3; 8 bases are a match to TRBD2. This CDR3 has 15 residues. CDR1 is LNHNV and CDR2 is YYDKDF in the germline V gene (reference sequence). The trim removed 0 bases at V and 4 bases at J, leaving 3 bases unmatched.